What follows are 8 T cell receptor beta chains derived from one specimen sequenced in a study of cytotoxic CD8 clonotypes in ibrutinib-treated CLL. The assay was immunoSEQ multiplex PCR, and TCRdb's table has in-frame clones only and misses some. The table lists 160,000 or so clones, about 88% of them singletons. The sample consisted of PBMCs, taken at disease progression, from a patient treated with ibrutinib. The receptors come from a human donor with chronic lymphocytic leukemia.

The CDR3 loop reads CASSIAGLTHEQYF. The CDR3 DNA follows: TGTGCCAGTAGTATAGCGGGGTTGACCCACGAGCAGTACTTC. The chain is built from TRBV19 and TRBJ2-7; maybe TRBD2 (5 bases). V dropped 1 base and J dropped 5 bases, with 12 bases sitting between them. CDR3 length: 14 amino acids. Germline CDR1 and CDR2: LNHDA and SQIVND (reference sequence).

V gene TRBV28 combines with J gene TRBJ1-2; D ambiguous. CDR1 MDHEN and CDR2 SYDVKM come from the germline V gene. The CDR3 loop spans 12 amino acids. V lost 5 bases, J lost 3 bases, and 7 bases lay in between. CDR3 residues: CASSGSHYGYTF. The CDR3 DNA sequence: TGTGCCAGCAGTGGGAGTCACTATGGCTACACCTTC.

The CDR3 sequence: CATSSPQGARETQYF. The CDR3 DNA follows: TGTGCCACCAGCAGTCCACAGGGGGCAAGAGAGACCCAGTACTTC. This rearrangement joins TRBV15 to TRBJ2-5; TRBD1 aligns across 9 bases. The germline CDR1 and CDR2 sequences are LNHNV and YYDKDF (reference sequence). The CDR3 sequence is 15 residues long. V was pared by 3 bases and J by 4 bases, with 6 bases of the junction left unmatched.

The CDR3 sequence is CASSLRSGRIQETQYF. The CDR3 bases are TGTGCCAGCAGCTTACGGAGCGGGAGAATCCAAGAGACCCAGTACTTC. The chain is built from TRBV7-6 and TRBJ2-5, with TRBD2 matching over 8 bases. V shed 2 bases, J shed 1 base, and the junction held 6 bases outside the gene matches. The CDR3 loop spans 16 amino acids. CDR1 is SGHVS and CDR2 is FNYEAQ in the germline V gene.

This rearrangement joins TRBV6-1 to TRBJ2-7; 7 bases line up with TRBD1. With V trimmed by 3 bases and J by 3 bases, 8 bases remained unmatched. Germline V gives CDR1 MNHNS, CDR2 SASEGT. The length of the CDR3 is 15 residues. Written as DNA, the CDR3 is TGTGCCAGCAGTGATTTGTTTGGGACAGACTACGAGCAGTACTTC. Protein sequence: CASSDLFGTDYEQYF.

The chain uses TRBV5-1 and TRBJ1-1; weak D call: TRBD1 (5 bases). Trimming stripped 6 bases from V and 5 bases from J, with 17 bases between. Germline V gene lookup returns CDR1 SGHRS and CDR2 YFSETQ. The CDR3 sequence is 14 residues long. The CDR3 bases are TGCGCCAGCACCCGTACGCAGGAGGGGACTGAAGCTTTCTTT. Protein: CASTRTQEGTEAFF.

The CDR3 DNA sequence: TGTGCCAGTAGTACCCACCCCAGAGGCCCGCAGTATTTT. Translated: CASSTHPRGPQYF. This chain links TRBV19 with TRBJ2-3; D call uncertain. V lost 4 bases and J 10 bases, leaving 15 bases between the germline ends. CDR3 length equals 13 residues. CDR1 and CDR2 (germline): LNHDA, SQIVND (reference sequence).

The chain couples TRBV4-3 to TRBJ2-7, with 14 bases that match TRBD2. The germline V gene has CDR1 LGHNA and CDR2 YSLEER. This CDR3 has 19 amino acids. Germline trimming cut 5 bases from V and 0 bases from J; bases unmatched to any gene: 12. The DNA of the CDR3 is TGCGCCAGCAGCTACCGGCAGACTAGCGGGAGGGCCTCCTCCTACGAGCAGTACTTC. This codes for CASSYRQTSGRASSYEQYF.